This TCR beta chain was recovered during a study of response to subunit inactivated influenza vaccine. General study results and limits: Only a handful of new T cells, the authors suggested, are recruited with each seasonal influenza vaccination.

TCRdb redid the calling of the RT-PCR reads with MiXCR, one entry per CDR3 protein. The top ten clones hold roughly a tenth of a sample with more than 600,000 distinct CDR3 sequences, about a fifth of them seen once. As to this clonotype: Its antigen is as yet unknown.

CDR1 is SEHNR, CDR2 FQNEAQ, per germline (reference sequence). V shed 5 bases and J shed 5 bases, with 15 bases lying between them. The CDR3 covers 14 residues. Sequencing used PBMCs from blood, obtained around 5 days after vaccination. The chain links TRBV7-9 to TRBJ2-5; TRBD2 might be the D (5 bases). The receptor was isolated from a man over 45 who received an inactivated influenza vaccine. DNA for the CDR3: TGTGCCAGCAGCCCGTCTCCGGACTGGGAGACCCAGTACTTC. It translates to CASSPSPDWETQYF.